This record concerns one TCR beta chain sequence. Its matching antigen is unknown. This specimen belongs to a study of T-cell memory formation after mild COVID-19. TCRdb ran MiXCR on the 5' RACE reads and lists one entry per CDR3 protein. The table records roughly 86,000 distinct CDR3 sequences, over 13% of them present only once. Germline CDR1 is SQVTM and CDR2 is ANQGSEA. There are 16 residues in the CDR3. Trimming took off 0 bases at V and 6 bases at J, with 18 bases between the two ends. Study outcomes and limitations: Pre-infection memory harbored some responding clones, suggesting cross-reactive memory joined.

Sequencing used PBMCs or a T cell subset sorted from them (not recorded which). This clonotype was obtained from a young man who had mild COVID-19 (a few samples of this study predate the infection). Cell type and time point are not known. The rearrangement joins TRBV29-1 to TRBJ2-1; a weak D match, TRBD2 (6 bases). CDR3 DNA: TGCAGCGTTGAAGACGCGGGGCCCATCCTCATCAATGAGCAGTTCTTC. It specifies CSVEDAGPILINEQFF.